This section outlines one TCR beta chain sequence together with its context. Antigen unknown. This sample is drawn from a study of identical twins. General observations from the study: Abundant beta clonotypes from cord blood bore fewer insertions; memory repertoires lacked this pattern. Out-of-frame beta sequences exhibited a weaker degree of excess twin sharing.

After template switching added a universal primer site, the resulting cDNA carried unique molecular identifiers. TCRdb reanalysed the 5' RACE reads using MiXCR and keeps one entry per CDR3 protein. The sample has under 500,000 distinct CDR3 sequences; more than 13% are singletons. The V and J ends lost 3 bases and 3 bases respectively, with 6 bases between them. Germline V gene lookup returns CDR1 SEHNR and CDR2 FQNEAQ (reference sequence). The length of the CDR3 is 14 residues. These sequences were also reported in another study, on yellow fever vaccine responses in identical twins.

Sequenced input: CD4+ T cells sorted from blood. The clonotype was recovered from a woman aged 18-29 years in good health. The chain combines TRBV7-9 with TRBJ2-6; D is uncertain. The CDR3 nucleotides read TGTGCCAGCAGCTTTTTGGTTGGGGCCAACGTCCTGACTTTC. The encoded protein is CASSFLVGANVLTF.